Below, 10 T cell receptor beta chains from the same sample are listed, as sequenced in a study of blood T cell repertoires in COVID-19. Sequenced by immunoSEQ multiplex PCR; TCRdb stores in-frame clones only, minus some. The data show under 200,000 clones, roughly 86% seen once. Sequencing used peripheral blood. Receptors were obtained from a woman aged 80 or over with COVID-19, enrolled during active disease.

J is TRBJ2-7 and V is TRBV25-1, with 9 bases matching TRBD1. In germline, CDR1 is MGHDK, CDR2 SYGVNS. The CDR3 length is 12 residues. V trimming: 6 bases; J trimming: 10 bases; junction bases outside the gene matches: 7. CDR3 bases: TGTGCCAGCAGGGGACAGGGCAACCTACAGTACTTC. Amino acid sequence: CASRGQGNLQYF.

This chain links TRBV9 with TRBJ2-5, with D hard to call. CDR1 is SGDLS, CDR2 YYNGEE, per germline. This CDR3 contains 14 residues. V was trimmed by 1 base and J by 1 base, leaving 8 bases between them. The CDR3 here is CASSVSQAQETQYF. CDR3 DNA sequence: TGTGCCAGCAGCGTAAGTCAGGCCCAAGAGACCCAGTACTTC.

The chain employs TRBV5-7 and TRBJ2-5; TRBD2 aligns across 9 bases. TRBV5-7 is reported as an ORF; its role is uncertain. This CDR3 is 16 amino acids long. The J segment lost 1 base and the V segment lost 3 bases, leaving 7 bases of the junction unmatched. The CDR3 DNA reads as TGTGCCAGCAGCTGCCTAGCGGGACCTTTCCAAGAGACCCAGTACTTC. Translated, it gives CASSCLAGPFQETQYF.

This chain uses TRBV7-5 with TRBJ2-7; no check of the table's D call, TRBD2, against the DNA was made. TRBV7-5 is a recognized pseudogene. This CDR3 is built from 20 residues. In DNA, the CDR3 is TGTGCCAGAAGCTACCGCCGTTCCCCGACTAGCGGGACTGCTGCCTACGAGCAGTACTTC. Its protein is CARSYRRSPTSGTAAYEQYF.

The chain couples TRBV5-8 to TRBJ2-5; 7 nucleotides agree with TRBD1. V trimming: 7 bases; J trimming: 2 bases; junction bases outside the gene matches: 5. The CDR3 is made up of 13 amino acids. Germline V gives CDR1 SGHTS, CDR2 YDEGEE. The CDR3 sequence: CASVRGPQETQYF. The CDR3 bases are TGTGCCAGCGTAAGGGGGCCTCAAGAGACCCAGTACTTC.

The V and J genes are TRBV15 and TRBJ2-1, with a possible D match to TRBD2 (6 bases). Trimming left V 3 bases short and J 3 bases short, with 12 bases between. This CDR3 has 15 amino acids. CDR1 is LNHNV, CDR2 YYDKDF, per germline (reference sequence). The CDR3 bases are TGTGCCACCAGCAGGGAACGGACTATCTACAATGAGCAGTTCTTC. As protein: CATSRERTIYNEQFF.

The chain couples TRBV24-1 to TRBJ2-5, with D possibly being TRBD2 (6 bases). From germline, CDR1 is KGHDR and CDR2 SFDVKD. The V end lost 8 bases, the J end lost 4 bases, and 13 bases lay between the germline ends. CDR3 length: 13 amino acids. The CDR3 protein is CATTDGRGETQYF. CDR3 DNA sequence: TGTGCCACCACTGACGGGAGAGGAGAGACCCAGTACTTC.

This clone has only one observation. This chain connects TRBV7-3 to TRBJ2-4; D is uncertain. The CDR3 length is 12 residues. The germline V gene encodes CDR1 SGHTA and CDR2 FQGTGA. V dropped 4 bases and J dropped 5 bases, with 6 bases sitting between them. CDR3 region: CASSSTQNIQYF. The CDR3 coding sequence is TGTGCCAGCAGCTCGACACAAAACATTCAGTACTTC.

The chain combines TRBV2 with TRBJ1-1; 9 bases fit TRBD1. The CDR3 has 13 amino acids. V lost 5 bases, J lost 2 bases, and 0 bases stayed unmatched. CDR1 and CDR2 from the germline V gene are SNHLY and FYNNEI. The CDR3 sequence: CASSTGGNTEAFF. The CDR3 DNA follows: TGTGCCAGCAGTACAGGGGGCAACACTGAAGCTTTCTTT.

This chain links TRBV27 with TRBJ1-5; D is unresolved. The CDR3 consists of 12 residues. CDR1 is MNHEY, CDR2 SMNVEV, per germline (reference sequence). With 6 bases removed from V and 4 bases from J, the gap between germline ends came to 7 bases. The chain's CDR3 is CASSPLNQPQHF. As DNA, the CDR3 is TGTGCCAGCAGCCCGTTGAATCAGCCCCAGCATTTT.